The 5 T cell receptor beta chains below come from one sample, sequenced in a study of blood T cell repertoires in COVID-19. TCRdb's copy holds only in-frame clones and misses some; the assay was immunoSEQ multiplex PCR. The table has 70,000 or so clones, about 80% seen once. Specimen: peripheral blood. These receptors all come from a woman aged 70-85 years with acute or convalescent COVID-19.

V usage is TRBV29-1 and J usage is TRBJ2-5, with D perhaps matching TRBD1 (6 bases). CDR1 is SQVTM, CDR2 ANQGSEA, per germline. V dropped 3 bases and J dropped 6 bases, with 20 bases sitting between them. The CDR3 runs to 15 residues. Here the CDR3 reads CSVDPRDTPGKTQYF. DNA of the CDR3: TGCAGCGTTGATCCCCGGGACACACCAGGGAAGACCCAGTACTTC.

The rearrangement links TRBV5-1 to TRBJ1-2; the D is unclear. V lost 5 bases to trimming and J lost 0 bases, with 17 bases between them. The germline gives CDR1 SGHRS, CDR2 YFSETQ. The CDR3 extends over 16 amino acids. The CDR3 is CASRQAGAATNYGYTF. CDR3 DNA sequence: TGCGCCAGCAGGCAGGCGGGTGCAGCCACTAACTATGGCTACACCTTC.

The rearrangement links TRBV5-4 to TRBJ2-7, with 10 bases matching TRBD1. CDR1 SGHNT and CDR2 YYREEE come from the germline V gene (reference sequence). This CDR3 is built from 15 residues. V dropped 0 bases and J dropped 6; count of bases not matched to a gene: 6. CDR3 residues: CASSLAKGQGSEQYF. In DNA, the CDR3 is TGTGCCAGCAGCTTGGCTAAGGGACAGGGGAGCGAGCAGTACTTC.

V gene TRBV7-2 combines with J gene TRBJ2-7; 8 nucleotides match TRBD1. The CDR3 is made up of 15 amino acids. CDR1 SGHTA and CDR2 FQGNSA come from the germline V gene. V lost 4 bases, J lost 3 bases, and 8 bases stayed unmatched. The CDR3 sequence: CASSSMTGAVYEQYF. CDR3 sequence (DNA): TGTGCCAGCAGCTCGATGACAGGGGCGGTCTACGAGCAGTACTTC.

This chain uses TRBV12-3 or TRBV12-4 with TRBJ1-2, with TRBD1 matching 10 bases. CDR3 length equals 13 residues. J was trimmed by 4 bases and V by 5 bases; bases with no gene match: 1. The CDR3 DNA is TGTGCCAGCAGTAGGACAGGGGGCTATGGCTACACCTTC. Protein sequence: CASSRTGGYGYTF.